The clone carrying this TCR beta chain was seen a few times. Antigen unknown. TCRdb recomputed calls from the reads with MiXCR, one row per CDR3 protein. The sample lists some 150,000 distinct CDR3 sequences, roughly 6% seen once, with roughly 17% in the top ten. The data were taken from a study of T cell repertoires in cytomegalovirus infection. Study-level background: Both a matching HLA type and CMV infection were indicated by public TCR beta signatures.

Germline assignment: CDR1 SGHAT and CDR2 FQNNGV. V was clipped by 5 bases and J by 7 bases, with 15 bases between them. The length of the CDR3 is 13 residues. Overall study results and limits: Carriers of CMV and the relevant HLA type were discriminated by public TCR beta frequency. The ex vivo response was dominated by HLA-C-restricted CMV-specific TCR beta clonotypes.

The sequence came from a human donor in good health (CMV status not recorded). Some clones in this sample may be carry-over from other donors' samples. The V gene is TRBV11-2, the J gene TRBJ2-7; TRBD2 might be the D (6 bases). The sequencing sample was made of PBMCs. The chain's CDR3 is CASSSPGSGEQYF. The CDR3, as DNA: TGTGCCAGCAGCAGCCCCGGGAGTGGTGAGCAGTACTTC.